The 20 T cell receptor beta chains given below trace back to one sample, sequenced in a study of CD8 T cells in Susac syndrome. RNA totalling about 0.45 to 1 ug underwent reverse transcription with random hexamers. MiXCR, run by TCRdb on the immunoSEQ multiplex PCR reads, gives a single entry per CDR3 protein. The sample has 80,000 or so distinct CDR3 sequences; over 90% are singletons. The sequencing sample was made of CD8+ T cells from PBMCs. The receptors were gathered from a human donor in good health.

CDR3 protein: CASSLSNTGELFF. In DNA, the CDR3 is TGTGCCAGCAGTCTCTCGAACACCGGGGAGCTGTTTTTT. V and J are TRBV27 and TRBJ2-2; no clear D. V was shortened by 5 bases and J by 0 bases, with 4 bases between the two germline ends. The CDR3 sequence is 13 residues long. The V gene's germline CDR1 is MNHEY and CDR2 SMNVEV (reference sequence).

The rearrangement uses TRBV6-5 and TRBJ1-1, with TRBD1 as a possible D gene (5 bases). The V and J ends lost 2 bases and 0 bases respectively, with 16 bases between them. Germline loops: CDR1 MNHEY, CDR2 SVGAGI. The CDR3 totals 17 residues. CDR3 in amino acids: CASSYRGSGIMNTEAFF. CDR3 in DNA: TGTGCCAGCAGTTACCGGGGGAGTGGGATCATGAACACTGAAGCTTTCTTT.

The V call is TRBV19, the J call TRBJ1-1; D is unclear. Deletions cut 9 bases from V and 1 base from J, with 15 bases between. The CDR3 sequence is 14 residues long. Germline V lookup: CDR1 LNHDA, CDR2 SQIVND (reference sequence). The CDR3 DNA is TGTGCCAGCACGTTACGCCTGGGGAACACTGAAGCTTTCTTT. It yields the protein CASTLRLGNTEAFF.

The chain is built from TRBV7-9 and TRBJ2-3; TRBD1 agrees at 9 bases. Germline loops: CDR1 SEHNR, CDR2 FQNEAQ (reference sequence). This CDR3 contains 14 residues. With 4 bases clipped from V and 9 bases from J, the junction kept 8 bases outside the gene matches. CDR3 in DNA: TGTGCCAGCAGCTGGACAGGGGATATGAAAACGCAGTATTTT. Encoded protein: CASSWTGDMKTQYF.

This sequence joins TRBV7-2 and TRBJ2-7, with D uncertain. CDR1 and CDR2 (germline): SGHTA, FQGNSA. There are 15 residues in the CDR3. V was shortened by 8 bases and J by 0 bases, with 17 bases between the two germline ends. This chain's CDR3 is CASGFTATASYEQYF. DNA of the CDR3: TGTGCCAGCGGTTTCACAGCCACCGCCTCCTACGAGCAGTACTTC.

This chain connects TRBV12-3 or TRBV12-4 to TRBJ2-2; D possibly corresponds to TRBD2 (6 bases). The CDR3 is 16 amino acids. Trimming shortened V by 5 bases and J by 0 bases, and 13 bases separated the two germline ends. The CDR3 loop is CASSGGETSNTGELFF. The CDR3 DNA reads TGTGCCAGCAGTGGCGGGGAGACTTCGAACACCGGGGAGCTGTTTTTT.

The chain carries TRBV25-1 and TRBJ2-3; no clear D gene. Per germline, CDR1 MGHDK and CDR2 SYGVNS. Deletions cut 0 bases from V and 6 bases from J, with 7 bases between. The CDR3 loop spans 13 amino acids. The CDR3 bases are TGTGCCAGCAGTGAATACGCGGCGGATACGCAGTATTTT. Translated: CASSEYAADTQYF.

The chain uses TRBV6-1 and TRBJ2-6; 7 positions match TRBD1. Germline-derived CDR1 and CDR2 are MNHNS and SASEGT. V dropped 5 bases and J dropped 2; count of bases not matched to a gene: 6. The CDR3 is 16 residues long. The CDR3 sequence is CASSQNTGAGANVLTF. CDR3 nucleotide sequence: TGTGCCAGCAGTCAGAATACAGGGGCTGGGGCCAACGTCCTGACTTTC.

The chain joins TRBV19 to TRBJ2-3; 7 bases line up with TRBD2. In germline, CDR1 is LNHDA, CDR2 SQIVND (reference sequence). V shed 8 bases, J shed 2 bases, and the junction held 4 bases outside the gene matches. The CDR3 has 13 amino acids. CDR3: CASGLVNTDTQYF. CDR3 nucleotides: TGTGCCAGTGGACTAGTGAACACAGATACGCAGTATTTT.

The chain uses TRBV11-2 and TRBJ2-3; D unclear. CDR3 length equals 16 residues. CDR1 is SGHAT and CDR2 is FQNNGV in the germline V gene. With 4 bases removed from V and 3 bases from J, the gap between germline ends came to 17 bases. In DNA form, the CDR3 reads TGTGCCAGCAGCTCTACCACAGAGGACCCAACAGATACGCAGTATTTT. Its protein product is CASSSTTEDPTDTQYF.

This chain links TRBV27 with TRBJ2-1, with unresolved D. The CDR3 covers 15 residues. V shed 3 bases and J shed 3 bases, with 12 bases lying between them. The germline V gene encodes CDR1 MNHEY and CDR2 SMNVEV (reference sequence). CDR3 amino acids: CASSFGVAGYNEQFF. CDR3 nucleotides: TGTGCCAGCAGTTTTGGGGTGGCAGGCTACAATGAGCAGTTCTTC.

V is TRBV3-1 and J is TRBJ2-1; D is unclear. V shed 4 bases and J shed 7 bases, with 8 bases lying between them. The CDR3 sequence is 12 residues long. Germline CDR1 LGHDT, CDR2 YNNKEL (reference sequence). CDR3 coding DNA: TGTGCCAGCAGCCCGTACGGGAATGAGCAGTTCTTC. It specifies CASSPYGNEQFF.

This rearrangement joins TRBV20-1 to TRBJ2-5; D possibly corresponds to TRBD1 (6 bases). V lost 6 bases and J lost 5, with 25 bases in between. CDR1 DFQATT and CDR2 SNEGSKA come from the germline V gene (reference sequence). The CDR3 is 16 residues long. The CDR3 coding sequence is TGCAGTGCGGAGGAAATACTCAGACAGGAGTGGGAGACCCAGTACTTC. Amino acids: CSAEEILRQEWETQYF.

The chain employs TRBV24-1 and TRBJ2-3; D gene ambiguous. Germline CDR1 is KGHDR and CDR2 is SFDVKD. The CDR3 extends over 13 amino acids. The V and J ends lost 2 bases and 7 bases respectively, with 9 bases between them. The CDR3 is CATSDSNGYTQYF. The CDR3 DNA reads TGTGCCACCAGTGATTCGAACGGTTATACGCAGTATTTT.

The chain employs TRBV7-2 and TRBJ2-7; 10 bases agree with TRBD1. The V gene's germline CDR1 is SGHTA and CDR2 FQGNSA. After removal of 1 base from V and 5 bases from J, the junction contained 8 bases not matched to a gene. CDR3 length equals 16 residues. The CDR3 DNA reads TGTGCCAGCAGCTTAGATATTGGACAGGGGGACCACGAGCAGTACTTC. It encodes CASSLDIGQGDHEQYF.

This chain joins TRBV9 and TRBJ2-6; TRBD2 is a possible D gene (6 bases). Trimming took 0 bases from V and 0 from J, leaving 13 bases between them. CDR1 and CDR2 from the germline V gene are SGDLS and YYNGEE. The CDR3 runs to 18 residues. The CDR3 bases are TGTGCCAGCAGCGTAGAGGAACTAGCAGGCTCTGGGGCCAACGTCCTGACTTTC. This translates into CASSVEELAGSGANVLTF.

The V and J genes are TRBV6-6 and TRBJ1-1, with D possibly matching TRBD1 (6 bases). Trimming shortened V by 7 bases and J by 5 bases, and 17 bases separated the two germline ends. The length of the CDR3 is 14 residues. Germline values: CDR1 MNHNY, CDR2 SVGAGI (reference sequence). In DNA, the CDR3 is TGTGCCAGCACCGAACTAGACAGGAAAACTGAAGCTTTCTTT. It translates to CASTELDRKTEAFF.

The chain is built from TRBV20-1 and TRBJ1-2, with 7 bases matching TRBD1. The germline V gene has CDR1 DFQATT and CDR2 SNEGSKA (reference sequence). The CDR3 totals 12 residues. V lost 6 bases to trimming and J lost 7 bases; unmatched junction nucleotides: 8. CDR3 DNA sequence: TGCAGTGCCACTGACAGGGCTGGTGGCTACACCTTC. It yields the protein CSATDRAGGYTF.

The chain uses TRBV11-3 and TRBJ2-1; the match to TRBD2 covers 8 bases. CDR1 and CDR2 from the germline V gene are SGHNT and YENEEA. The CDR3 has 14 residues. Losses at the gene ends were 6 bases for V and 9 bases for J; bases not matched to a gene: 10. The CDR3 DNA is TGTGCCAGCAGTCGAGCGGGGGCCTATGGTGAGCAGTTCTTC. Translating gives CASSRAGAYGEQFF.

The rearrangement links TRBV9 to TRBJ2-5; a possible D gene is TRBD1 (5 bases). This CDR3 comprises 14 residues. Looked up from germline, CDR1 is SGDLS and CDR2 is YYNGEE. V was pared by 9 bases and J by 5 bases, with 20 bases between. The CDR3 is CATPDPLPGETQYF. DNA of the CDR3: TGTGCCACCCCGGACCCACTCCCAGGGGAGACCCAGTACTTC.